The clone carrying this T cell receptor beta chain has a handful of counts. This record belongs to a study of T cell changes during pregnancy in multiple sclerosis. The CDR3 runs 13 residues. V was clipped by 5 bases and J by 3 bases; unmatched bases: 4. Germline values: CDR1 MNHEY, CDR2 SMNVEV (reference sequence). TCRdb's copy holds only in-frame clones and misses some; the assay was immunoSEQ multiplex PCR. The data hold 40,000 to 55,000 clones, with 80% to 95% observed a single time. Sequencing was performed on CD4+ T cells from peripheral blood mononuclear cells, taken after pregnancy. This chain connects TRBV27 to TRBJ2-7; 7 bases are a match to TRBD2. This clonotype was sampled from a female donor in good health, enrolled as a control in a pregnancy study. The CDR3 region is CASSGGGYYEQYF. DNA for the CDR3: TGTGCCAGCAGTGGGGGAGGGTACTACGAGCAGTACTTC.